This note documents a single T cell receptor (beta chain) sequence. Its antigen remains unknown. This record belongs to a study of blood T cells in healthy people across ages. This CDR3 region has 17 residues. Trimming took off 6 bases at V and 3 bases at J, with 24 bases between the two ends. Per the germline V gene, CDR1 is MDHEN and CDR2 is SYDVKM. Next came a second PCR, run for about 7 to 12 cycles, which used a sample-barcoded 5' primer along with a J-beta primer mix. Each cDNA molecule, via a template-switch adaptor with 12 random nucleotides, was tagged. Via MiXCR, TCRdb re-called the 5' RACE reads, giving one row per CDR3 protein. The sample carries roughly 800,000 distinct CDR3 sequences, about 48% recorded once. Study-wide points: Naive CD4+ cells and diversity were both higher in long-lived donors than in aged donors.

Material: blood. This sequence was found in a man aged 80 or over in good health. The chain recombines TRBV28 with TRBJ2-7, with D possibly matching TRBD1 (6 bases). CDR3 sequence: CASRPPPSTGSHYEQYF. The CDR3 region has the DNA TGTGCCAGCAGGCCACCTCCCTCGACAGGTTCCCACTACGAGCAGTACTTC.